Here is one TCR beta chain with its context. The antigen remains unidentified. This sample is drawn from a study of immune evolution from preneoplasia to lung adenocarcinoma. This table comes from immunoSEQ multiplex PCR, and its TCRdb copy is limited to in-frame clones, with some not included. The data show approximately 2,000 clones, with roughly four fifths seen just once and about 8.8% held by the top ten. Study-level results: Later-stage lesions seemingly showed higher T cell density and diversity than normal lung. Normal lung had the highest top T cell clone frequencies.

What was sequenced was FFPE adjacent normal lung tissue. The sequence was collected from a person aged 70 to 80 with lung adenocarcinoma.

CDR3 DNA: TGTGCCAGCAGTCCGGGGTCAGATACGCAGTATTTT. Translation: CASSPGSDTQYF. The V gene is TRBV27, the J gene TRBJ2-3; tentative D call: TRBD2 (5 bases). The V end was cut by 5 bases, the J end by 4 bases, with 7 bases between. Germline CDR1 MNHEY, CDR2 SMNVEV (reference sequence). The CDR3 covers 12 residues.